What follows are 5 T cell receptor beta chains derived from one specimen sequenced in a study of T-cell memory formation after mild COVID-19. TCRdb re-called the 5' RACE reads with MiXCR, one entry per CDR3 protein. The data hold some 300,000 distinct CDR3 sequences, with 20% to 25% observed a single time. Sequencing was done on a sample of PBMCs or a T cell subset sorted from them (not recorded which). The receptor set was obtained from a man aged 18 to 30 who had mild COVID-19 (a few samples of this study predate the infection). Cell type and time point are not known.

The V call is TRBV4-1, the J call TRBJ2-7, with D unresolved. CDR1 is MGHRA, CDR2 YSYEKL, per germline. The CDR3 length is 15 residues. Between the trimmed V and J ends, which lost 5 bases and 0 bases, there was a span of 14 bases. The CDR3 nucleotides read TGCGCCAGCAGCGCCCGGTGGGCAAGCTCCTACGAGCAGTACTTC. Its translation is CASSARWASSYEQYF.

This clonotype has just a few counts. V and J are TRBV24-1 and TRBJ1-2; D may be TRBD1 (5 bases). CDR1 and CDR2 (germline): KGHDR, SFDVKD. The V end lost 3 bases, the J end lost 8 bases, and 15 bases lay between the germline ends. The CDR3 extends over 14 amino acids. The CDR3 DNA reads TGTGCCACCAGTGATGGAGGGGTGAATGGGGGCTACACCTTC. Translation: CATSDGGVNGGYTF.

This clonotype was counted once. This rearrangement joins TRBV4-3 to TRBJ2-4; a possible D gene is TRBD1 (6 bases). CDR1 is LGHNA, CDR2 YSLEER, per germline. V shed 3 bases and J shed 6 bases, with 18 bases lying between them. This CDR3 has 16 amino acids. The CDR3 bases are TGCGCCAGCAGCCACCCGACCCCTGGGGGCCTAAACATTCAGTACTTC. Translating it yields CASSHPTPGGLNIQYF.

V is TRBV6-2 or TRBV6-3 and J is TRBJ2-2, with D possibly matching TRBD2 (6 bases). V lost 0 bases and J lost 4, with 12 bases in between. The CDR3 is made up of 16 amino acids. Germline-derived CDR1 and CDR2 are MNHEY and SVGEGT. CDR3 amino acids: CASSYSSGGATGELFF. The CDR3 bases are TGTGCCAGCAGTTACTCGTCCGGAGGGGCCACCGGGGAGCTGTTTTTT.

The chain has TRBV4-1 and TRBJ2-1; perhaps D is TRBD1 or TRBD2 (6 bases each). Germline V gene lookup returns CDR1 MGHRA and CDR2 YSYEKL. V was trimmed by 4 bases and J by 3 bases, leaving 16 bases between them. This CDR3 has 16 residues. The CDR3 DNA sequence: TGCGCCAGCAGCCCGGGGGCGGCAGGCAACTACAATGAGCAGTTCTTC. As protein: CASSPGAAGNYNEQFF.